A few counts support the clone carrying this T cell receptor beta chain. The antigen remains unidentified. This specimen comes from a study of T cells in Graves' hyperthyroidism and ophthalmopathy. Study findings and constraints: Expanded thyroid clonotypes (above 0.001) were mostly also found in blood.

The V segment lost 3 bases and the J segment 4 bases; nucleotides outside the gene matches: 2. CDR1 is LGHDT and CDR2 is YNNKEL in the germline V gene (reference sequence). This CDR3 contains 13 residues. The diagnostic basis comprised clinical symptoms, serum thyroxine and TRAb, thyroid ultrasound and orbital computed tomography. Source material for PBMCs was about 10 ml fresh peripheral blood. Amplified regions were TCR beta CDR3 sequences from RNA transcripts. First-round RT-PCR targeting the TCR CDR3 was performed with the HTBI primer set. TCRdb reprocessed the multiplex PCR reads with MiXCR, giving one entry per CDR3 protein. The table includes around 520,000 distinct CDR3 sequences, around 14% detected once.

Sequencing was performed on blood. V gene TRBV3-1 combines with J gene TRBJ1-1, with 7 bases fitting TRBD1. The sequence came from a woman between 18 and 29 years old with Graves' hyperthyroidism. The CDR3 protein is CASSHDRVTEAFF. DNA of the CDR3: TGTGCCAGCAGCCACGACAGGGTCACTGAAGCTTTCTTT.